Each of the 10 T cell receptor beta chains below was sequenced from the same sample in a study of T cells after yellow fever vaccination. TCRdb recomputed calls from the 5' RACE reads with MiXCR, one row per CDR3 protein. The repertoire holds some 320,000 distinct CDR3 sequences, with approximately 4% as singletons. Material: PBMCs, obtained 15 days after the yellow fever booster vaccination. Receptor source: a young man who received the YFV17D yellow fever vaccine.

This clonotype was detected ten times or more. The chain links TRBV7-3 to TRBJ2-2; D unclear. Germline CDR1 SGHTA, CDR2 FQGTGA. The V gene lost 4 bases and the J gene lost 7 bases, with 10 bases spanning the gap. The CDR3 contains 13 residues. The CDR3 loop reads CASSSVKGGELFF. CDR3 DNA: TGTGCCAGCAGCTCCGTTAAAGGCGGGGAGCTGTTTTTT.

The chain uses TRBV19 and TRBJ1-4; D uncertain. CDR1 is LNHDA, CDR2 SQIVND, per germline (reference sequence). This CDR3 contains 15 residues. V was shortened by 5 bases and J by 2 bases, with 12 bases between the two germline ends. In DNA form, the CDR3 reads TGTGCCAGTAGTTCCCCGAAGGGCACTAATGAAAAACTGTTTTTT. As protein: CASSSPKGTNEKLFF.

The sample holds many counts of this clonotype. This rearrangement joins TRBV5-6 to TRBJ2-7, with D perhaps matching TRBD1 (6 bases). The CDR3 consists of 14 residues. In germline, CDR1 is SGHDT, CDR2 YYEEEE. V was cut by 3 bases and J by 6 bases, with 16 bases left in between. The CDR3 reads CASSWTDRLSEQYF. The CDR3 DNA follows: TGTGCCAGCAGCTGGACAGATCGTCTCTCCGAGCAGTACTTC.

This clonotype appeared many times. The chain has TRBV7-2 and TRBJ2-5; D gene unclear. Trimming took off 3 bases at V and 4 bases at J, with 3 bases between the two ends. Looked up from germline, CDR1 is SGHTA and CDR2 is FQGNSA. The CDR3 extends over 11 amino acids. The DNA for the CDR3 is TGTGCCAGCAGCTTTTCAGAGACCCAGTACTTC. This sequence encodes CASSFSETQYF. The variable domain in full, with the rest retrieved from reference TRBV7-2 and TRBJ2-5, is GAGVSQSPSNKVTEKGKDVELRCDPISGHTALYWYRQSLGQGLEFLIYFQGNSAPDKSGLPSDRFSAERTGGSVSTLTIQRTQQEDSAVYLCASSFSETQYFGPGTRLLVL.

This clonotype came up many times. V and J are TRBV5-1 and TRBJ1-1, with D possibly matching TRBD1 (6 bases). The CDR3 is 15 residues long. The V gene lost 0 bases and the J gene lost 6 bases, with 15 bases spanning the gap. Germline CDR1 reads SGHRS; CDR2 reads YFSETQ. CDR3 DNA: TGCGCCAGCAGCTTGGAACGCAGGGGTACTCCTGAAGCTTTCTTT. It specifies CASSLERRGTPEAFF.

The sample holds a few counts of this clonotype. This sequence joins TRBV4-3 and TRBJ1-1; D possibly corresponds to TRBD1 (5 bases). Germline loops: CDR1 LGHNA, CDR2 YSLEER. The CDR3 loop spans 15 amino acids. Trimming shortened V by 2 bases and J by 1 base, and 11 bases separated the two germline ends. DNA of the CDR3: TGCGCCAGCAGCCAAAGGTGGGACGGGAACACTGAAGCTTTCTTT. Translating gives CASSQRWDGNTEAFF.

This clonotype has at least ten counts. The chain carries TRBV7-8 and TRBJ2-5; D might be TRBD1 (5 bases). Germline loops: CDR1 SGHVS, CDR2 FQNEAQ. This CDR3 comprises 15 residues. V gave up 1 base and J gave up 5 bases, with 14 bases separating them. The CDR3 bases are TGTGCCAGCAGCTTAGATCTCAGGGCGGTCGAGACCCAGTACTTC. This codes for CASSLDLRAVETQYF.

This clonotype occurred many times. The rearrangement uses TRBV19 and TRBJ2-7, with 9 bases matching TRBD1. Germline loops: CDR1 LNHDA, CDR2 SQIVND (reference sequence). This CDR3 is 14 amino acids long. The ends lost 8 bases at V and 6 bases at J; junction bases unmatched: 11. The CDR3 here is CASSAGQGSGEQYF. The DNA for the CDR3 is TGTGCCAGTTCGGCGGGACAGGGATCTGGCGAGCAGTACTTC.

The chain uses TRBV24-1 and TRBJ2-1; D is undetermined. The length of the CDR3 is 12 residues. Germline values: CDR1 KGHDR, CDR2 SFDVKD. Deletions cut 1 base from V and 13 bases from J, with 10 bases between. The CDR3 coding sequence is TGTGCCACCAGTGATTTCGCAGGAAGCCAGTTCTTC. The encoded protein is CATSDFAGSQFF.

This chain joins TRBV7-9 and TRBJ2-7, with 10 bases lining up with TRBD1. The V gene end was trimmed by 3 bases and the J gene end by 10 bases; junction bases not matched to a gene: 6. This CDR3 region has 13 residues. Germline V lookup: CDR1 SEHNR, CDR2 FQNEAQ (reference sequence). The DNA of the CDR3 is TGTGCCAGCAGCTTTCCCGGGACAGGGGAACAGTACTTC. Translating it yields CASSFPGTGEQYF.